Below are 15 T cell receptor beta chains sequenced from a single sample in a study of blood T cell repertoires in COVID-19. Profiling relied on immunoSEQ multiplex PCR, and the TCRdb table lists in-frame clones only, not all of them. The data show 260,000 or so clones, roughly 84% seen once. The specimen sequenced was peripheral blood. Receptor source: a human donor in a cohort sampled during active COVID-19.

In this sample, this clone turned up a few times. V and J are TRBV12-1 and TRBJ2-1; TRBD2 is taken as the D call from the table, unchecked against the DNA. TRBV12-1 is an annotated pseudogene. This CDR3 region has 19 residues. CDR3 sequence: CASSFENSSGGPSYNEQFF. DNA of the CDR3: TGTGCCAGCAGCTTTGAGAATTCTAGCGGGGGGCCTTCCTACAATGAGCAGTTCTTC.

V gene TRBV5-6 combines with J gene TRBJ2-7; TRBD2 aligns across 9 bases. The CDR3 runs to 17 residues. V trimming: 0 bases; J trimming: 4 bases; junction bases outside the gene matches: 11. Germline loops: CDR1 SGHDT, CDR2 YYEEEE. CDR3 DNA: TGTGCCAGCAGCTTGGTCACATCGGCGGGAGGGCAATACGAGCAGTACTTC. Protein: CASSLVTSAGGQYEQYF. The full variable domain, with the rest looked up from reference TRBV5-6 and TRBJ2-7, is DAGVTQSPTHLIKTRGQQVTLRCSPKSGHDTVSWYQQALGQGPQFIFQYYEEEERQRGNFPDRFSGHQFPNYSSELNVNALLLGDSALYLCASSLVTSAGGQYEQYFGPGTRLTVT.

J is TRBJ1-1 and V is TRBV5-1; weak D call: TRBD1 (5 bases). The length of the CDR3 is 14 residues. Trimming took off 2 bases at V and 3 bases at J, with 11 bases between the two ends. Germline CDR1 and CDR2: SGHRS and YFSETQ. The CDR3 sequence is CASSLNRIHTEAFF. Written as DNA, the CDR3 is TGCGCCAGCAGCTTAAACAGGATACACACTGAAGCTTTCTTT. Drawing the rest from reference TRBV5-1 and TRBJ1-1, the complete variable domain is KAGVTQTPRYLIKTRGQQVTLSCSPISGHRSVSWYQQTPGQGLQFLFEYFSETQRNKGNFPGRFSGRQFSNSRSEMNVSTLELGDSALYLCASSLNRIHTEAFFGQGTRLTVV.

The V call is TRBV6-5, the J call TRBJ1-5; tentative D call: TRBD1 (6 bases). Between the trimmed V and J ends, which lost 4 bases and 2 bases, there was a span of 12 bases. Germline V gives CDR1 MNHEY, CDR2 SVGAGI. The CDR3 sequence is 15 residues long. CDR3 sequence reads: CASSSDRYGNQPQHF. CDR3 nucleotide sequence: TGTGCCAGCAGTTCCGACAGGTACGGCAATCAGCCCCAGCATTTT.

This clone occurred a few times. V usage is TRBV6-1 and J usage is TRBJ1-6, with D unclear. Deletions cut 3 bases from V and 6 bases from J, with 6 bases between. CDR1 and CDR2 from the germline V gene are MNHNS and SASEGT. This CDR3 is built from 13 residues. This CDR3 reads CASSEEGNSPLHF. The CDR3 nucleotides are TGTGCCAGCAGTGAGGAGGGTAATTCACCCCTCCACTTT.

The chain is built from TRBV12-5 and TRBJ1-1, with 11 nucleotides matching TRBD1. Trimming at V came to 5 bases and at J to 4 bases, leaving 3 bases not matched to a gene. Germline lookup yields CDR1 LGHNT and CDR2 FRNRAP. The CDR3 length is 14 residues. In DNA form, the CDR3 reads TGTGCTAGTGGTGGACAGGGGGCGCCCACTGAAGCTTTCTTT. Translation: CASGGQGAPTEAFF.

The V call is TRBV18, the J call TRBJ1-1, with D unresolved. The CDR3 consists of 14 residues. Trimming took 2 bases from V and 1 from J, leaving 8 bases between them. The germline V gene has CDR1 KGHSH and CDR2 LQKENI. The CDR3 protein is CASSPLSKNTEAFF. The DNA of the CDR3 is TGTGCCAGCTCACCATTGAGCAAGAACACTGAAGCTTTCTTT.

V usage is TRBV5-6 and J usage is TRBJ2-5, with 10 bases matching TRBD1. This CDR3 is 15 amino acids long. Per germline, CDR1 SGHDT and CDR2 YYEEEE. V gave up 4 bases and J gave up 6 bases; unmatched junction bases: 9. The DNA for the CDR3 is TGTGCCAGCAGCCACGGGACAGGGGTTCCGAAGACCCAGTACTTC. The encoded protein is CASSHGTGVPKTQYF.

This chain links TRBV16 with TRBJ1-1; a possible D gene is TRBD1 (5 bases). This CDR3 spans 15 amino acids. The V and J ends lost 0 bases and 0 bases respectively, with 8 bases between them. Germline CDR1 is KGHSY and CDR2 is FQNENV. The CDR3 coding sequence is TGTGCCAGCAGCCAATCGCCAGGGATGAACACTGAAGCTTTCTTT. This sequence encodes CASSQSPGMNTEAFF.

The rearrangement uses TRBV6-6 and TRBJ1-6; D remains unclear. The germline CDR1 and CDR2 sequences are MNHNY and SVGAGI (reference sequence). This CDR3 is built from 12 residues. Trimming pared 4 bases from V and 7 bases from J, leaving 5 bases between. The chain's CDR3 is CASSFPNSPLHF. The CDR3 region has the DNA TGTGCCAGCAGTTTTCCGAATTCACCCCTCCACTTT.

The V gene is TRBV6-5, the J gene TRBJ2-5, with D possibly being TRBD1 (6 bases). The CDR3 is made up of 12 amino acids. Germline lookup yields CDR1 MNHEY and CDR2 SVGAGI. Trimming removed 10 bases from V and 4 bases from J, with 13 bases in between. CDR3 protein: CATSWGRETQYF. CDR3 DNA sequence: TGTGCCACCTCTTGGGGGCGAGAGACCCAGTACTTC.

As to this clone: At one end, the junction sequence differs from germline, possibly due to a read error. This rearrangement joins TRBV7-7 to TRBJ2-3, with TRBD2 matching over 7 bases. The CDR3 is 13 residues long. The germline gives CDR1 SSHAT, CDR2 FNYEAQ (reference sequence). The CDR3 sequence is CASSYGEGDTQYF. The DNA for the CDR3 is TGTGCTAGCAGCTACGGGGAGGGAGATACGCAGTATTTT.

This rearrangement joins TRBV6-5 to TRBJ2-7; 8 nucleotides align to TRBD1. The V segment lost 4 bases and the J segment 1 base; nucleotides outside the gene matches: 9. Per germline, CDR1 MNHEY and CDR2 SVGAGI. This CDR3 has 16 residues. The DNA for the CDR3 is TGTGCCAGCAGTTTATCAGGGGGCTCTAATTCCTACGAGCAGTACTTC. It yields the protein CASSLSGGSNSYEQYF.

This chain connects TRBV11-2 to TRBJ2-1; 11 bases fit TRBD1. CDR3 length equals 17 residues. After removal of 4 bases from V and 4 bases from J, the junction contained 9 bases not matched to a gene. The germline V gene has CDR1 SGHAT and CDR2 FQNNGV. The CDR3 nucleotides read TGTGCCAGCAGCTCGCCATTCCGGGACAGGGGGTACAATGAGCAGTTCTTC. This codes for CASSSPFRDRGYNEQFF.

In this sample, this clone turned up a few times. V is TRBV6-6 and J is TRBJ1-1; D unresolved. The CDR3 extends over 14 amino acids. V was pared by 7 bases and J by 4 bases, with 16 bases between. Germline assignment: CDR1 MNHNY and CDR2 SVGAGI (reference sequence). DNA of the CDR3: TGTGCCAGCACCACTCAAGCTCCGGTCACTGAAGCTTTCTTT. It encodes CASTTQAPVTEAFF.